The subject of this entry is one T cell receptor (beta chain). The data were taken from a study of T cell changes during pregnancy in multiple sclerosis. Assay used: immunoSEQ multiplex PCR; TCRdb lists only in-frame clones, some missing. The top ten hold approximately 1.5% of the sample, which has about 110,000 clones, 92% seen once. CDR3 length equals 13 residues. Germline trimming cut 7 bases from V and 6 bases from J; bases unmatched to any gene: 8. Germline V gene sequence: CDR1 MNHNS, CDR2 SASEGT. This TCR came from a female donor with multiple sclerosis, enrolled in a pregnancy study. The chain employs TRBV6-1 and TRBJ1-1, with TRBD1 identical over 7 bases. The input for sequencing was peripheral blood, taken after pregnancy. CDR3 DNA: TGTGCCAGCACCCACGGGACAGATCCTGAAGCTTTCTTT. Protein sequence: CASTHGTDPEAFF.